The source of this T cell receptor (beta chain) is a study of CD8 T cells in Susac syndrome. RNA in amounts of roughly 0.5 to 1 ug was reverse transcribed with random hexamers. TCRdb itself ran the immunoSEQ multiplex PCR reads through MiXCR, one entry per CDR3 protein. The top ten hold 0.082% of the sample, which has roughly 200,000 distinct CDR3 sequences, over 90% seen once. The CDR3 has 14 amino acids. CDR1 and CDR2 from the germline V gene are LNHDA and SQIVND (reference sequence). Trimming shortened V by 7 bases and J by 4 bases, and 11 bases separated the two germline ends. TCR beta sequencing covered blood CD8+ and CD4+ T cells.

This sequence originates from a human donor with multiple sclerosis. Sequencing used CD4+ T cells from PBMCs. The chain has TRBV19 and TRBJ2-6; D is ambiguous. The CDR3: CASTWYSGANVLTF. CDR3 in DNA: TGTGCCAGTACGTGGTATTCAGGGGCCAACGTCCTGACTTTC. The full variable domain, completed using reference TRBV19 and TRBJ2-6, is DGGITQSPKYLFRKEGQNVTLSCEQNLNHDAMYWYRQDPGQGLRLIYYSQIVNDFQKGDIAEGYSVSREKKESFPLTVTSAQKNPTAFYLCASTWYSGANVLTFGAGSRLTVL.